This T cell receptor beta chain is drawn from a study of T cells expressing NK-cell markers. Study results and caveats: Clones of NKG2C+ T cells that had expanded were of unclear HCMV specificity.

For this clonotype: Its target is unknown.

TCRdb reprocessed the 5' RACE reads; each CDR3 protein has one entry and no DNA is given. Across 500,000 to 700,000 distinct CDR3 sequences, the top ten clones capture approximately 3.6% of the sample. The source of this sequence is a man younger than 35 in good health. Sequencing was carried out using blood T cells: a sorted CD56 or NKG2C T cell subset, CD4+ or CD8+ T cells, or bulk PBMC T cells (not recorded which).

The CDR3 sequence is CSANSGANEQFF. The chain has TRBV20-1 and TRBJ2-1; TCRdb calls TRBD1, which cannot be checked without DNA. CDR3 length: 12 amino acids. Germline V gene lookup returns CDR1 DFQATT and CDR2 SNEGSKA (reference sequence).